The 5 T cell receptor beta chains in this list originate from one sample, sequenced in a study of technical replicates of blood from a handful of donors. Produced via immunoSEQ multiplex PCR; TCRdb's table is partial and in-frame only. The sample has some 80,000 clones, under 95% seen once. Sequencing input: T cells isolated from PBMCs. All receptors derive from a human donor in good health.

This chain joins TRBV19 and TRBJ2-2; perhaps TRBD1 as D (5 bases). Trimming shortened V by 10 bases and J by 3 bases, and 18 bases separated the two germline ends. The germline V gene encodes CDR1 LNHDA and CDR2 SQIVND (reference sequence). This CDR3 has 15 amino acids. CDR3 amino acids: CATQPGRYDTGELFF. In nucleotides, the CDR3 is TGTGCCACCCAGCCAGGGCGTTATGACACCGGGGAGCTGTTTTTT.

J is TRBJ1-3 and V is TRBV30, with D maybe TRBD1 (5 bases). The CDR3 is 15 residues long. Germline CDR1 reads GTSNPN; CDR2 reads SVGIG (reference sequence). V was clipped by 2 bases and J by 0 bases, with 11 bases between them. CDR3 nucleotides: TGTGCCTGGAGTATTGGGGCGAGCTCTGGAAACACCATATATTTT. This sequence encodes CAWSIGASSGNTIYF.

The chain has TRBV9 and TRBJ2-3; 9 nucleotides align to TRBD2. Germline loops: CDR1 SGDLS, CDR2 YYNGEE. The J segment lost 4 bases and the V segment lost 2 bases, leaving 8 bases of the junction unmatched. The CDR3 runs 16 residues. The CDR3 nucleotides read TGTGCCAGCAGCGTCGCAGCGGGGGGCAGGTCAGATACGCAGTATTTT. It codes for CASSVAAGGRSDTQYF.

The chain has TRBV5-4 and TRBJ2-1, with TRBD2 matching over 14 bases. Per germline, CDR1 SGHNT and CDR2 YYREEE (reference sequence). V trimming: 6 bases; J trimming: 8 bases; junction bases outside the gene matches: 4. The CDR3 contains 14 residues. CDR3 sequence: CASTGLAGGYEQFF. The CDR3 bases are TGTGCCAGCACCGGACTAGCGGGAGGATATGAGCAGTTCTTC.

The chain is built from TRBV27 and TRBJ2-1; 7 bases are shared with TRBD2. The CDR3 consists of 16 residues. V gave up 4 bases and J gave up 7 bases; unmatched junction bases: 13. Germline CDR1 MNHEY, CDR2 SMNVEV (reference sequence). CDR3 residues: CASSSPRGRVGNEQFF. DNA of the CDR3: TGTGCCAGCAGTTCGCCCCGGGGGAGGGTAGGGAATGAGCAGTTCTTC.